The TCR beta chain under discussion was sequenced for a study of shared clonotypes between healthy human individuals. Study-wide points: Represented genetic and exposure-history diversity was restricted by having few donors.

The V gene lost 0 bases and the J gene lost 5 bases, with 6 bases spanning the gap. CDR1 LGHNA and CDR2 YNFKEQ come from the germline V gene. The CDR3 is made up of 13 amino acids. Into CD45RA+ naive and CD45RA-negative memory subsets, the CD4+ cells were split. Once extracted for a subset, genomic DNA was divided evenly among several immunoSEQ plates. TCRdb's table, derived via immunoSEQ multiplex PCR, lists solely in-frame clones and lacks some. In the table there are nearly 1,000,000 clones, 76% of which are singletons. For this clone: Its antigen is undetermined.

The origin of this receptor is a man aged 18 to 29 in good health. The rearrangement joins TRBV4-2 to TRBJ2-3, with no clear D. Sequencing was done on a sample of memory CD4+ T cells sorted from blood. Subset given: CD45RA-negative fraction. The CDR3 region has the DNA TGTGCCAGCAGCCAAGAGATCGAAGATACGCAGTATTTT. Amino acids: CASSQEIEDTQYF.